This T cell receptor beta chain is drawn from a study of identical twins. The study's findings and limits: Insertions were reduced in abundant cord blood beta clonotypes but not in memory repertoires. For monozygotic twins, models underestimated out-of-frame TCR alpha sharing.

In its sample, this clonotype was seen once. Its cognate antigen is unknown. Looked up from germline, CDR1 is SEHNR and CDR2 is FQNEAQ (reference sequence). J gave up 4 bases and V 5 bases, and 8 bases lay outside the gene matches. The CDR3 extends over 14 amino acids. Each CDR3 protein is one row after TCRdb ran MiXCR on the 5' RACE reads. This repertoire shows 1.5 million to 2 million distinct CDR3 sequences, less than 35% found once; its top ten account for under 0.35%. The genes are TRBV7-9 and TRBJ2-7; 7 bases align to TRBD1. The clonotype was recovered from a newborn girl in good health. Sequences were obtained from cord blood. In DNA form, the CDR3 reads TGTGCCAGCAGCGGCGGACAGGACCCGTACGAGCAGTACTTC. As protein: CASSGGQDPYEQYF.